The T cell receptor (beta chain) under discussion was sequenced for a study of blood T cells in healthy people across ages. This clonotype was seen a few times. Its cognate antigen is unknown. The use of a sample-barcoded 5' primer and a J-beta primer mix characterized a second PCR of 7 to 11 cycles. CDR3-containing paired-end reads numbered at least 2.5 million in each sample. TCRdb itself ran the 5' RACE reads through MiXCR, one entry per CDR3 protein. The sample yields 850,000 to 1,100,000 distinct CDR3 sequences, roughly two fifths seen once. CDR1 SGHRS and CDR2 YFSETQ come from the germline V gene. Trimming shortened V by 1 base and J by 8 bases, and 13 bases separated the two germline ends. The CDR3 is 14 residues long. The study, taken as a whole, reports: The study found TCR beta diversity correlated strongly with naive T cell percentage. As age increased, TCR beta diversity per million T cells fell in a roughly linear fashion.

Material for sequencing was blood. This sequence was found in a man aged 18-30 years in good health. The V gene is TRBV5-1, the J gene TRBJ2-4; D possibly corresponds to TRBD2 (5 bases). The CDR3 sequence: CASSLSSPEDIQYF. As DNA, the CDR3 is TGCGCCAGCAGCTTGTCATCCCCGGAGGACATTCAGTACTTC.